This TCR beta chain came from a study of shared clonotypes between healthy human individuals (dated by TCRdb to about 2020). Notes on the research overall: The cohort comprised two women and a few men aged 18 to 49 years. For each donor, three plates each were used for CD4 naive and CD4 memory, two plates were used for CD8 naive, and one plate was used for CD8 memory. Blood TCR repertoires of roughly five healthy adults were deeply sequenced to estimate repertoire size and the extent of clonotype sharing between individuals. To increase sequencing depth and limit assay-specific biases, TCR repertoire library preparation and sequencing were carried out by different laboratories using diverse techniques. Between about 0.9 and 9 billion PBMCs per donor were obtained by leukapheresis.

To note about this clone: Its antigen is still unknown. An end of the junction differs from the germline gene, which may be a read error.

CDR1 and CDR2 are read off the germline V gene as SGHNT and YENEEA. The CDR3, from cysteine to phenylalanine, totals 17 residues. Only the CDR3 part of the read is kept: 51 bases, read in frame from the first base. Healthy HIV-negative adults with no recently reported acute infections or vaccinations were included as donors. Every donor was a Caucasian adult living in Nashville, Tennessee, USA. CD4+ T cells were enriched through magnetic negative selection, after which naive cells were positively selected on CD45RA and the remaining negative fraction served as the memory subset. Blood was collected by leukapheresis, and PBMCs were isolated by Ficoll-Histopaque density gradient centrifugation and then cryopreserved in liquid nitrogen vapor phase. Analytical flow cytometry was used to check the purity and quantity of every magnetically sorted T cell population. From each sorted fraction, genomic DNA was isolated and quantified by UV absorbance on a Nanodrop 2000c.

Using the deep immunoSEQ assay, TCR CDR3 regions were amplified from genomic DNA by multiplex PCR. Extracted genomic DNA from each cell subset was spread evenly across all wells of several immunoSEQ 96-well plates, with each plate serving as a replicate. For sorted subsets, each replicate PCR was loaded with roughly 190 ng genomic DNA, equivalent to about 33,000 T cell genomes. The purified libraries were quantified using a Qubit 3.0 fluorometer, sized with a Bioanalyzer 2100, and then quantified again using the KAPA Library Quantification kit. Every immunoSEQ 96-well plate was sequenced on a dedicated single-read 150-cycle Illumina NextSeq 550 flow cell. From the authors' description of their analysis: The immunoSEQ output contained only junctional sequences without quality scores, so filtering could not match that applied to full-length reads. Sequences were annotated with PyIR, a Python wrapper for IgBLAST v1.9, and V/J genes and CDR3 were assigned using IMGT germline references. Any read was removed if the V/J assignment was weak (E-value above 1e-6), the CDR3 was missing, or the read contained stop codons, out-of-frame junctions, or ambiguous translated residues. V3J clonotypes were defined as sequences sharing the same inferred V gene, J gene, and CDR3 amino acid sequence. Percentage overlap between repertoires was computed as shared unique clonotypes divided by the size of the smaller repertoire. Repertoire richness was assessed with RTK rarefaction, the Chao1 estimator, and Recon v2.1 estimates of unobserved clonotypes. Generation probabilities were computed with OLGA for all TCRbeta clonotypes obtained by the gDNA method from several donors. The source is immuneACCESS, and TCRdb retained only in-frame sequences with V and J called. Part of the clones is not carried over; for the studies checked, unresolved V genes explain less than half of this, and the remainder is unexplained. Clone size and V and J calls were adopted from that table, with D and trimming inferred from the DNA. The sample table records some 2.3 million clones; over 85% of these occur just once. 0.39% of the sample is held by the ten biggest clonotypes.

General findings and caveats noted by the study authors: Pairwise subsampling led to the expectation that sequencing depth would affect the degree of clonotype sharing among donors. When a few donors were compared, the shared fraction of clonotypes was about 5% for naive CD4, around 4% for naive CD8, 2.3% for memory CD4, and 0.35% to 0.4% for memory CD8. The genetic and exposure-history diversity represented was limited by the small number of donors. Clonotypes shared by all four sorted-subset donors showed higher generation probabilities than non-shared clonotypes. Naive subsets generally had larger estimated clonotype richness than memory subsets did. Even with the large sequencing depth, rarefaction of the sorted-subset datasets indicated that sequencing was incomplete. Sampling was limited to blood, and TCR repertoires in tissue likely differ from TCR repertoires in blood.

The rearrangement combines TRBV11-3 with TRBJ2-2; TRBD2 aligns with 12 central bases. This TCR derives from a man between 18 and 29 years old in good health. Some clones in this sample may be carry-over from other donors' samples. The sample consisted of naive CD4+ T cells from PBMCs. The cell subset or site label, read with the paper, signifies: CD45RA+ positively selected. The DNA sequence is TGTGCCAGCAGCCCGCCCTGGACTAGCGGGAACTCCGGGGAGCTGTTTTTT. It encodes CASSPPWTSGNSGELFF.